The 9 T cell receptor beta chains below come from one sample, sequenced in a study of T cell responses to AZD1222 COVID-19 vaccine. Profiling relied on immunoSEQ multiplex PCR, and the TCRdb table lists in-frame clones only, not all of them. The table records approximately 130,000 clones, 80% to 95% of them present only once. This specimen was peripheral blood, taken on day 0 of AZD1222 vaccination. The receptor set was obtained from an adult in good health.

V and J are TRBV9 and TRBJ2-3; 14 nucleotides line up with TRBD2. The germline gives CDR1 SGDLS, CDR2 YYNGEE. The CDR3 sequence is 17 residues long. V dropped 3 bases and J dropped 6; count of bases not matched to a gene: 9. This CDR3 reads CASSARLAGGPRDTQYF. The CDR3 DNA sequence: TGTGCCAGCAGCGCTAGACTAGCGGGAGGGCCAAGGGATACGCAGTATTTT.

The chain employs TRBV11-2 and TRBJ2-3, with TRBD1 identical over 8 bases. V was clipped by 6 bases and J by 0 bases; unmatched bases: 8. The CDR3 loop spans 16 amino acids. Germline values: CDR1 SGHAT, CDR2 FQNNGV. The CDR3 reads CASRPIRGPSTDTQYF. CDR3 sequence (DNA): TGTGCCAGCAGACCAATCAGGGGGCCCAGCACAGATACGCAGTATTTT.

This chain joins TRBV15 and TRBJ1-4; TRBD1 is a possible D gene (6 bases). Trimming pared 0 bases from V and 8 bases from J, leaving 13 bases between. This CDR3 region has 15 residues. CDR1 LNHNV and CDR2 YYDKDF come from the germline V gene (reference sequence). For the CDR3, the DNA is TGTGCCACCAGCAGAGATGGGGGGCCCCAAGAAAAACTGTTTTTT. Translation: CATSRDGGPQEKLFF.

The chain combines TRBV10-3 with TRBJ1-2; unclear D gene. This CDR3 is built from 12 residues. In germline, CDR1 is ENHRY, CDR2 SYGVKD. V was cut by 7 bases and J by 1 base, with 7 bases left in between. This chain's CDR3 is CAINHFNYGYTF. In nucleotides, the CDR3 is TGTGCCATCAATCATTTTAACTATGGCTACACCTTC.

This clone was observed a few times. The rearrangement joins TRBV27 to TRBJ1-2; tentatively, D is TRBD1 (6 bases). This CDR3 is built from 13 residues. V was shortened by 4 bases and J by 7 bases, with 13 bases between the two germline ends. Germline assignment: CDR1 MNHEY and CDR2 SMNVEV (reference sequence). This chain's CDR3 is CASSYTGLGGYTF. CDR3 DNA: TGTGCCAGCAGTTATACAGGGTTAGGTGGCTACACCTTC.

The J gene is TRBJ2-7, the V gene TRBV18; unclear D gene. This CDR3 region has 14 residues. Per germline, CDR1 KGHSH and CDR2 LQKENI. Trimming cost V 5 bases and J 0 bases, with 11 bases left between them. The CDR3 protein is CASSRTVSSYEQYF. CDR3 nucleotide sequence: TGTGCCAGCTCAAGGACGGTCAGCTCCTACGAGCAGTACTTC.

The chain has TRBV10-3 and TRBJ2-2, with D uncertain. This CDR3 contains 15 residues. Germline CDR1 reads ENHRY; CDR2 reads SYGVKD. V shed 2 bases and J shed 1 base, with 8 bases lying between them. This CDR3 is CAISERSLNTGELFF. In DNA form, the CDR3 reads TGTGCCATCAGTGAGAGGAGTCTGAACACCGGGGAGCTGTTTTTT.

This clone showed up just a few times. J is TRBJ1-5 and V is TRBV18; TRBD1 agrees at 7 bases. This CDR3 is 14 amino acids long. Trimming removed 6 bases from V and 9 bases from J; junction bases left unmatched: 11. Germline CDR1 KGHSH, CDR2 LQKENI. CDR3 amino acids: CASSHGQEQSPQHF. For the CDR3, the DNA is TGTGCCAGCTCCCACGGACAGGAGCAATCGCCCCAGCATTTT.

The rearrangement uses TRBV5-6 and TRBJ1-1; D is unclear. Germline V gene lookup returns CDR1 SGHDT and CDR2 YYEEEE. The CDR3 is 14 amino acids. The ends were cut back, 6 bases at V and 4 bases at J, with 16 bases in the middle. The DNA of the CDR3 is TGTGCCAGCACCCGGATAACCGGTGGCACTGAAGCTTTCTTT. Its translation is CASTRITGGTEAFF.